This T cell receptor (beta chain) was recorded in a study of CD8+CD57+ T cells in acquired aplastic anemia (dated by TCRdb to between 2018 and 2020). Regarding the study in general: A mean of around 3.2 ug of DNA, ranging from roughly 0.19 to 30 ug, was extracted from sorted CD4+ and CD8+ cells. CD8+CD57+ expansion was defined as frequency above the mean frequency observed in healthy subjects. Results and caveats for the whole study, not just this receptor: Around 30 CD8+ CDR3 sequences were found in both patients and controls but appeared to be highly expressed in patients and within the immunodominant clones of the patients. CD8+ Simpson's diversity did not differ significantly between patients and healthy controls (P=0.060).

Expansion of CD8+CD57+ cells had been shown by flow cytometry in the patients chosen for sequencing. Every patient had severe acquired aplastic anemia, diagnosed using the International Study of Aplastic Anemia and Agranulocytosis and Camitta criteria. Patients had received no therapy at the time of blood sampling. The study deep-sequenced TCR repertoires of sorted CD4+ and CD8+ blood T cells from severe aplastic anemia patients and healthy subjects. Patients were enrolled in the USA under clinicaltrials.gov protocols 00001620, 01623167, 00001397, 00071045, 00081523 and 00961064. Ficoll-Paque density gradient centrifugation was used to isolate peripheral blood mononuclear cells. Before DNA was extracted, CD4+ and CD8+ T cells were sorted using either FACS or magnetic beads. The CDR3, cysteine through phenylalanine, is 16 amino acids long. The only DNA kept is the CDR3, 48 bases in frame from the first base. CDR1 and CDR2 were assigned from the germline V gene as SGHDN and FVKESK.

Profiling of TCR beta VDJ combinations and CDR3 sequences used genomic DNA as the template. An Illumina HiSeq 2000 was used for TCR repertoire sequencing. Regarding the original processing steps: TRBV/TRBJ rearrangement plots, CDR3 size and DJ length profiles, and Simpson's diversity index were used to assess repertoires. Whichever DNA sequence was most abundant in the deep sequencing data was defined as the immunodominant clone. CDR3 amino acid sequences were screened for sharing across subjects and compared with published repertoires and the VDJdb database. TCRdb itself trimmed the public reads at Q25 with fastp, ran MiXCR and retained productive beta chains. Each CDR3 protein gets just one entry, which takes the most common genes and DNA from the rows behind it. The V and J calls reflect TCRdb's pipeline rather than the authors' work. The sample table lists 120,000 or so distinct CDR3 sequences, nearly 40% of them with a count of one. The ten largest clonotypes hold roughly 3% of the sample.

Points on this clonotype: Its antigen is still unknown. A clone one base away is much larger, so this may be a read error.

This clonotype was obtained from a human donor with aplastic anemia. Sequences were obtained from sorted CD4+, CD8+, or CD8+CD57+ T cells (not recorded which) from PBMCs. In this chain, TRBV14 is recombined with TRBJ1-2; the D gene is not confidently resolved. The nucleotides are TGTGCCAGCAGCCAAGAATTACATCAAGAAGGCTATGGCCACACCTTC. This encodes CASSQELHQEGYGHTF. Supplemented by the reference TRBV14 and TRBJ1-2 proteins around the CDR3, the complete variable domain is EAGVTQFPSHSVIEKGQTVTLRCDPISGHDNLYWYRRVMGKEIKFLLHFVKESKQDESGMPNNRFLAERTGGTYSTLKVQPAELEDSGVYFCASSQELHQEGYGHTFGSGTRLTVV.